This T cell receptor (beta chain) is drawn from a study of patients and donors after allogeneic stem cell transplantation. A single record per CDR3 protein comes from TCRdb applying MiXCR to the RT-PCR reads. The table records some 200,000 distinct CDR3 sequences, around 41% of them present only once. This sequence originates from a human donor who was either an allogeneic HSCT recipient or a stem cell or donor lymphocyte infusion donor (not recorded which). It is not recorded whose cells these are; they may come from a transplant donor. Sequences were obtained from blood, either unsorted or a sorted T cell fraction (not recorded which).

This CDR3 reads CATSRDHYGYTF. CDR3 in DNA: TGTGCCACCAGCAGGGACCACTATGGCTACACCTTC. The genes are TRBV15 and TRBJ1-2; D is uncertain. There are 12 residues in the CDR3. Trimming shortened V by 3 bases and J by 3 bases, and 5 bases separated the two germline ends. Germline lookup yields CDR1 LNHNV and CDR2 YYDKDF (reference sequence).